The rows below give T cell receptor beta chains drawn from one sample of a study of blood T cell repertoires in COVID-19. Profiling relied on immunoSEQ multiplex PCR, and the TCRdb table lists in-frame clones only, not all of them. This table has approximately 46,000 clones, about nine tenths appearing once. The sample comprised peripheral blood. These TCRs come from a human donor in a cohort sampled during active COVID-19. The CDR3 runs from the conserved cysteine through the conserved F or W. The order of the fields is clone size, D gene, V gene, J gene, CDR3 protein, CDR3 DNA. A D gene is named only where the DNA matches it firmly. Not all rows give a size; the values are once, few, many and, for expanded clones, a class.

clone_size: NA
d_call: TRBD1
v_call: TRBV7-2
j_call: TRBJ2-7
cdr3_aa: CASGDRGSEQYF
cdr3_nt: TGTGCCAGCGGGGACAGGGGAAGCGAGCAGTACTTC

clone_size: NA
d_call: NA
v_call: TRBV5-6
j_call: TRBJ1-2
cdr3_aa: CASRATGTDNGYTF
cdr3_nt: TGTGCCAGCAGGGCCACGGGGACTGATAATGGCTACACCTTC

clone_size: NA
d_call: TRBD2
v_call: TRBV7-2
j_call: TRBJ2-5
cdr3_aa: CASSLEAGGPQKTQYF
cdr3_nt: TGTGCCAGCAGCTTAGAAGCGGGAGGGCCGCAAAAGACCCAGTACTTC

clone_size: NA
d_call: TRBD1
v_call: TRBV3-1/TRBV3-2
j_call: TRBJ2-2
cdr3_aa: CASSQEPGQGLHGELFF
cdr3_nt: TGTGCCAGCAGCCAAGAGCCGGGACAGGGCCTTCACGGGGAGCTGTTTTTT

clone_size: once
d_call: NA
v_call: TRBV9
j_call: TRBJ2-3
cdr3_aa: CASSVAGGLDTQYF
cdr3_nt: TGTGCCAGCAGCGTAGCGGGGGGCCTGGATACGCAGTATTTT

clone_size: NA
d_call: NA
v_call: TRBV27
j_call: TRBJ2-3
cdr3_aa: CASSLFLSTDTQYF
cdr3_nt: TGTGCCAGCAGTTTATTTTTAAGCACAGATACGCAGTATTTT

clone_size: NA
d_call: NA
v_call: TRBV14
j_call: TRBJ1-1
cdr3_aa: CASSPPGKAEAFF
cdr3_nt: TGTGCCAGCAGCCCGCCGGGGAAGGCTGAAGCTTTCTTT

clone_size: NA
d_call: NA
v_call: TRBV28
j_call: TRBJ1-1
cdr3_aa: CASSAPPEWNTEAFF
cdr3_nt: TGTGCCAGCAGTGCCCCCCCGGAGTGGAACACTGAAGCTTTCTTT

clone_size: NA
d_call: NA
v_call: TRBV7-2
j_call: TRBJ1-3
cdr3_aa: CASSLQTGSGNTIYF
cdr3_nt: TGTGCCAGCAGCTTACAAACAGGGTCTGGAAACACCATATATTTT

clone_size: NA
d_call: TRBD2
v_call: TRBV28
j_call: TRBJ2-5
cdr3_aa: CASSFKAGAYNF
cdr3_nt: TGTGCCAGCAGTTTCAAAGCGGGGGCCTATAACTTC

clone_size: NA
d_call: NA
v_call: TRBV18
j_call: TRBJ1-4
cdr3_aa: CASSRQQGSTNEKLFF
cdr3_nt: TGTGCCAGCTCGCGCCAGCAGGGTTCCACTAATGAAAAACTGTTTTTT

clone_size: NA
d_call: NA
v_call: TRBV5-5
j_call: TRBJ1-5
cdr3_aa: CASSLMSNQPQHF
cdr3_nt: TGTGCCAGCAGCTTAATGAGTAATCAGCCCCAGCATTTT

clone_size: once
d_call: NA
v_call: TRBV2
j_call: TRBJ1-2
cdr3_aa: CASSLRRAESTNYGYTF
cdr3_nt: TGTGCCAGCAGTCTCCGGCGGGCGGAATCTACTAACTATGGCTACACCTTC

clone_size: NA
d_call: TRBD2
v_call: TRBV9
j_call: TRBJ2-5
cdr3_aa: CASSASGRETETQYF
cdr3_nt: TGTGCCAGCAGCGCCAGCGGGAGGGAGACGGAGACCCAGTACTTC

clone_size: NA
d_call: TRBD1
v_call: TRBV5-1
j_call: TRBJ2-7
cdr3_aa: CASSLLQGAGEQYF
cdr3_nt: TGCGCCAGCAGCTTGTTACAGGGGGCTGGCGAGCAGTACTTC

clone_size: NA
d_call: TRBD1
v_call: TRBV18
j_call: TRBJ1-2
cdr3_aa: CASSPDRAVDGYTF
cdr3_nt: TGTGCCAGCTCACCCGACAGGGCTGTCGATGGCTACACCTTC

clone_size: once
d_call: NA
v_call: TRBV19
j_call: TRBJ2-1
cdr3_aa: CASSIGRGRYNEQFF
cdr3_nt: TGTGCCAGTAGTATCGGTCGAGGGAGATACAATGAGCAGTTCTTC

clone_size: NA
d_call: NA
v_call: TRBV5-1
j_call: TRBJ2-5
cdr3_aa: CASSEGGLETQYF
cdr3_nt: TGCGCCAGCAGCGAAGGAGGGTTGGAGACCCAGTACTTC